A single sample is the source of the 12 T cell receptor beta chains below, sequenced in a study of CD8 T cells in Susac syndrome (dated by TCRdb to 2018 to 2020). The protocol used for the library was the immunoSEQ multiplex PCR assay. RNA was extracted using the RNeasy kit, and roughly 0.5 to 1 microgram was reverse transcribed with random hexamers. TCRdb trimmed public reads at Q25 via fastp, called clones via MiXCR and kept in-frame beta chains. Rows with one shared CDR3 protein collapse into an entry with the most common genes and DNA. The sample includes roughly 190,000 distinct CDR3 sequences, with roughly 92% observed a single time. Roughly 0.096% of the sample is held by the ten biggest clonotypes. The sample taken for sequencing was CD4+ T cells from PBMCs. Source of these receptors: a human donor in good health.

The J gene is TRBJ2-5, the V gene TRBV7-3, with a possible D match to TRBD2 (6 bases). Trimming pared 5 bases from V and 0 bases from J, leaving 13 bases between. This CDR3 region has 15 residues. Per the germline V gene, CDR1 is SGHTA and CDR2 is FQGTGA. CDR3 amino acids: CASSRSGGDQETQYF. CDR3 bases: TGTGCCAGCAGCCGGAGTGGCGGGGACCAAGAGACCCAGTACTTC. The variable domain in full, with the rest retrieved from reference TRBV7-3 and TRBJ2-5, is GAGVSQTPSNKVTEKGKYVELRCDPISGHTALYWYRQSLGQGPEFLIYFQGTGAADDSGLPNDRFFAVRPEGSVSTLKIQRTERGDSAVYLCASSRSGGDQETQYFGPGTRLLVL.

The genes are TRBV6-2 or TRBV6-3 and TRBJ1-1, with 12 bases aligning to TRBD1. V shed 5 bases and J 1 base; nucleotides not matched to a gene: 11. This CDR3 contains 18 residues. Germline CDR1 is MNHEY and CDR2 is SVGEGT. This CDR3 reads CASSTHRGTGGPNTEAFF. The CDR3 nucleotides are TGTGCCAGCAGTACCCATCGGGGGACAGGGGGCCCGAACACTGAAGCTTTCTTT.

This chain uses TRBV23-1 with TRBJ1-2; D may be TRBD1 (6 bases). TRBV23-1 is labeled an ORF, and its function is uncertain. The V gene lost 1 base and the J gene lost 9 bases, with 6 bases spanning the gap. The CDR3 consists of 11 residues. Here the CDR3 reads CASSQWDSYTF. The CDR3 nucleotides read TGCGCCAGCAGTCAATGGGACAGCTACACCTTC.

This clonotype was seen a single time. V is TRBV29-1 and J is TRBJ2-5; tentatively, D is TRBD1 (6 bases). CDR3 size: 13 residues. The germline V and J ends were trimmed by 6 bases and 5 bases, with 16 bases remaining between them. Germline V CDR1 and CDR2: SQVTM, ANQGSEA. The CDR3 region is CSVWGRSGETQYF. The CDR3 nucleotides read TGCAGCGTATGGGGGCGGTCGGGGGAGACCCAGTACTTC.

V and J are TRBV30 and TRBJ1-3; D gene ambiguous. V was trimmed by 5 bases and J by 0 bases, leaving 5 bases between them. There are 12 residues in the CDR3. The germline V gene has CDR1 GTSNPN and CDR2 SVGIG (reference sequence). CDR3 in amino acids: CAWGFSGNTIYF. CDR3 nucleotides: TGTGCCTGGGGTTTCTCTGGAAACACCATATATTTT.

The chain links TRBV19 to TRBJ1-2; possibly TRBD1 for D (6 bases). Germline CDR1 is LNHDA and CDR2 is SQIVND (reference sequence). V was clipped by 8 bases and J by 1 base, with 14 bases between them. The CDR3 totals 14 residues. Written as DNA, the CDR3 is TGTGCCAGTGAGGGGGGAGGACGTAACTATGGCTACACCTTC. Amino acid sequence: CASEGGGRNYGYTF.

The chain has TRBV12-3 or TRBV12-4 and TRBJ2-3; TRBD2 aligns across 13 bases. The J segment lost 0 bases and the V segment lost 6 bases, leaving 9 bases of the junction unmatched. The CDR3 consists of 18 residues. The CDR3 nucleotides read TGTGCCAGCAGGGAGACTAGCGGGGGGCTCACTAGCACAGATACGCAGTATTTT. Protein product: CASRETSGGLTSTDTQYF.

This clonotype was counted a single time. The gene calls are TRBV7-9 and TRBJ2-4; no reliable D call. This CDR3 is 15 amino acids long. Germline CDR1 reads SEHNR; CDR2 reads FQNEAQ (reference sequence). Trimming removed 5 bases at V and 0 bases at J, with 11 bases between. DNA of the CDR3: TGTGCCAGCAGCCATATCGACCTAGCCAAAAACATTCAGTACTTC. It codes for CASSHIDLAKNIQYF.

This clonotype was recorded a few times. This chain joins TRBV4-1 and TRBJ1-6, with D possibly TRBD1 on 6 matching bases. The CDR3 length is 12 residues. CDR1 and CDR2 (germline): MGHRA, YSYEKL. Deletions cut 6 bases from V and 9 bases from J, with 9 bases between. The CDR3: CASRQGSSPLHF. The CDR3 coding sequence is TGCGCCAGCAGACAGGGTAGTTCACCCCTCCACTTT.

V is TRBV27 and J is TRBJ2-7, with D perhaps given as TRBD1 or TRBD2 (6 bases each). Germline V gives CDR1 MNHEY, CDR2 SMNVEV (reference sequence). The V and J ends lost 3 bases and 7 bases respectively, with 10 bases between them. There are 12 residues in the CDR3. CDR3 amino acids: CASSFRGREQYF. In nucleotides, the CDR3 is TGTGCCAGCAGTTTCCGGGGGCGGGAGCAGTACTTC.

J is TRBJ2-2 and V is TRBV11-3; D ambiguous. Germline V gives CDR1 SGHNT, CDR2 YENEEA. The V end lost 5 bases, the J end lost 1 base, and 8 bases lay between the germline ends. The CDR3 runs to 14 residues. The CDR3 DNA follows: TGTGCCAGCAGCCCTAAGCGGAACACCGGGGAGCTGTTTTTT. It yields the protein CASSPKRNTGELFF.

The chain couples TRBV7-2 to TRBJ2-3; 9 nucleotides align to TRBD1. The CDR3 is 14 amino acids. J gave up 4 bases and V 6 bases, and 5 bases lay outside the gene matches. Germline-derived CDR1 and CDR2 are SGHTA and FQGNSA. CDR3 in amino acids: CASSKDRGADTQYF. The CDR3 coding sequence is TGTGCCAGCAGTAAGGACAGGGGAGCAGATACGCAGTATTTT.